This is a list of T cell receptor beta chains from one sample in a study of CD8 T cells in ankylosing spondylitis. TCRdb redid the calling of the 5' RACE reads with MiXCR, one entry per CDR3 protein. This sample has around 300,000 distinct CDR3 sequences, with 11% found just once. Sequenced material: blood, either unsorted or a sorted T cell fraction (not recorded which). The receptors were sampled from a female donor with ankylosing spondylitis or in good health (not recorded which). Both conserved end residues are part of each CDR3. Fields, in order: J gene, clone size, D gene, V gene, CDR3 protein, CDR3 DNA. D genes are given only for firm matches. The size field is filled for only some rows; it gives once, few, many or a size class.

TRBJ2-1,many,NA,TRBV10-1,CASSDRVAENYNEQFF,TGCGCCAGCAGTGACCGGGTAGCGGAGAACTACAATGAGCAGTTCTTC
TRBJ2-1,many,TRBD2,TRBV20-1,CSARVGLAVTFYNEQFF,TGCAGTGCTCGAGTGGGACTAGCGGTAACCTTCTACAATGAGCAGTTCTTC
TRBJ2-5,many,NA,TRBV6-5,CASSYSRGSMKTQYF,TGTGCCAGCAGTTACTCGAGGGGTTCAATGAAGACCCAGTACTTC
TRBJ2-2,NA,TRBD1,TRBV7-7,CASSLTTGVNTGELFF,TGTGCCAGCAGCTTAACGACAGGGGTGAACACCGGGGAGCTGTTTTTT
TRBJ1-2,few,NA,TRBV7-2,CASRAGSYTF,TGTGCCAGCAGAGCCGGAAGCTACACCTTC
TRBJ1-4,many,TRBD1,TRBV5-5,CASSLGGQGPEKLFF,TGTGCCAGCAGCTTGGGAGGACAGGGGCCTGAAAAACTGTTTTTT
TRBJ2-5,many,NA,TRBV29-1,CSVDLVSGETQYF,TGCAGCGTTGATCTTGTATCAGGGGAGACCCAGTACTTC
TRBJ2-1,NA,NA,TRBV5-1,CASSTGGGSYNEQFF,TGCGCCAGCAGCACCGGTGGGGGCTCCTACAATGAGCAGTTCTTC
TRBJ2-2,few,NA,TRBV5-5,CASSLGRGRTGELFF,TGTGCCAGCAGCTTGGGGAGGGGAAGAACCGGGGAGCTGTTTTTT
TRBJ2-5,many,NA,TRBV10-3,CAISVARGEETQYF,TGTGCCATCAGTGTGGCACGGGGCGAAGAGACCCAGTACTTC
TRBJ1-5,NA,NA,TRBV12-3/TRBV12-4,CASTIYGAANHQPQHF,TGTGCCAGCACTATTTATGGGGCAGCCAACCATCAGCCCCAGCATTTT
TRBJ2-3,NA,NA,TRBV20-1,CSARGPAGLTDTQYF,TGCAGTGCCAGGGGGCCAGCGGGGCTCACAGATACGCAGTATTTT
TRBJ2-1,many,TRBD1,TRBV10-3,CAISGTGVREQFF,TGTGCCATTTCCGGGACAGGGGTCAGGGAGCAGTTCTTC
TRBJ1-2,many,TRBD1,TRBV6-1,CASRKQGAGGGYTF,TGTGCCAGCAGGAAACAGGGGGCTGGTGGTGGCTACACCTTC
TRBJ2-2,NA,NA,TRBV3-1,CASSSTAPNTGELFF,TGTGCCAGCAGCTCCACGGCGCCCAACACCGGGGAGCTGTTTTTT
TRBJ2-2,few,NA,TRBV3-1,CASSQVGVSGELFF,TGTGCCAGCAGCCAAGTTGGCGTTTCGGGGGAGCTGTTTTTT
TRBJ1-2,many,NA,TRBV7-2,CASSLDGEGKNYGYTF,TGTGCCAGCAGCTTAGATGGGGAGGGTAAAAACTATGGCTACACCTTC
TRBJ2-3,many,NA,TRBV7-2,CASSPTGVYRTDTQYF,TGTGCCAGCAGCCCGACGGGGGTCTACCGCACAGATACGCAGTATTTT
TRBJ2-7,many,NA,TRBV4-1,CASSQDGAVGEQYF,TGCGCCAGCAGCCAAGATGGGGCAGTAGGCGAGCAGTACTTC
TRBJ2-1,many,TRBD2,TRBV5-4,CASSFSGSRNEQFF,TGTGCCAGCAGCTTTAGCGGGAGCAGGAATGAGCAGTTCTTC
TRBJ1-1,few,NA,TRBV7-8,CASSSKGHSRTEAFF,TGTGCCAGCAGCTCTAAGGGACACTCAAGGACTGAAGCTTTCTTT
TRBJ1-5,many,NA,TRBV21-1,CASRLTGGAVNSNQPQHF,TGTGCCAGCAGACTGACAGGGGGCGCGGTGAATAGCAATCAGCCCCAGCATTTT
TRBJ1-5,many,NA,TRBV20-1,CSARPRNENQPQHF,TGCAGTGCTCGGCCCCGAAACGAGAATCAGCCCCAGCATTTT
TRBJ1-2,many,TRBD1,TRBV5-1,CASSSPGQGVSSGYTF,TGCGCCAGCAGCTCACCGGGACAGGGGGTTTCTAGTGGCTACACCTTC
TRBJ2-1,many,TRBD2,TRBV20-1,CSAEQIAGARNEQFF,TGCAGTGCGGAACAAATAGCGGGAGCTCGGAATGAGCAGTTCTTC
TRBJ2-1,NA,TRBD2,TRBV20-1,CSAYSGGSYNEQFF,TGCAGTGCTTATAGCGGGGGGTCCTACAATGAGCAGTTCTTC
TRBJ1-2,many,TRBD1,TRBV6-6,CASSTGGDGYTF,TGTGCCAGCAGTACAGGGGGCGATGGCTACACCTTC
TRBJ2-7,NA,TRBD1,TRBV18,CASSPKTGGYSYEQYF,TGTGCCAGCTCACCAAAGACAGGGGGTTACTCCTACGAGCAGTACTTC
TRBJ1-2,many,NA,TRBV7-2,CASSLGGVGYGYTF,TGTGCCAGCAGCTTAGGGGGGGTCGGCTATGGCTACACCTTC
TRBJ1-6,many,TRBD1,TRBV25-1,CASSDRLTGRNSPLHF,TGTGCCAGCAGTGACAGATTGACAGGGCGCAATTCACCCCTCCACTTT
TRBJ2-1,many,TRBD2,TRBV20-1,CSARAGAVYNEQFF,TGCAGTGCCAGAGCGGGGGCCGTTTACAATGAGCAGTTCTTC
TRBJ1-1,NA,TRBD1,TRBV7-2,CASSPQGGTGTEAFF,TGTGCCAGCAGCCCCCAGGGGGGGACGGGCACTGAAGCTTTCTTT
TRBJ2-1,many,NA,TRBV5-1,CASSLEPGDEQFF,TGCGCCAGCAGCTTGGAACCAGGGGATGAGCAGTTCTTC
TRBJ2-1,many,NA,TRBV29-1,CSVVGPNYNEQFF,TGCAGCGTCGTTGGACCTAACTACAATGAGCAGTTCTTC
TRBJ2-1,many,NA,TRBV4-3,CASSQDIRDWGNEQFF,TGCGCCAGCAGCCAAGATATCCGGGATTGGGGGAATGAGCAGTTCTTC
TRBJ2-7,NA,TRBD1,TRBV20-1,CSASGQGNMYEQYF,TGCAGTGCTAGCGGACAGGGTAATATGTACGAGCAGTACTTC
TRBJ2-1,NA,NA,TRBV10-3,CAISESTLAGAKYNEQFF,TGTGCCATCAGTGAGTCGACTCTGGCGGGGGCCAAGTACAATGAGCAGTTCTTC
TRBJ2-7,few,NA,TRBV6-1,CASSERPASNPGAYEQYF,TGTGCCAGCAGCGAGCGCCCTGCGTCGAACCCCGGGGCGTACGAGCAGTACTTC
TRBJ2-1,NA,NA,TRBV20-1,CSAHSSRKNEQFF,TGCAGTGCGCACTCTAGCCGGAAGAATGAGCAGTTCTTC
TRBJ2-2,many,NA,TRBV5-1,CASSFEVPGTGELFF,TGCGCCAGCAGCTTTGAGGTCCCTGGGACCGGGGAGCTGTTTTTT
TRBJ1-5,NA,NA,TRBV3-1,CADSCPQNNQPQHF,TGTGCCGATTCGTGTCCACAGAACAATCAGCCCCAGCATTTT
TRBJ2-5,few,TRBD1,TRBV12-3/TRBV12-4,CASSGSQGKETQYF,TGTGCCAGCAGTGGATCACAGGGGAAAGAGACCCAGTACTTC
TRBJ2-3,NA,NA,TRBV19,CASSTHRTDTQYF,TGTGCCAGTAGTACCCACAGGACAGATACGCAGTATTTT
TRBJ2-3,many,TRBD2,TRBV20-1,CSARLVRGGDTQYF,TGCAGTGCTAGGCTCGTGCGGGGGGGCGATACGCAGTATTTT
TRBJ2-1,many,TRBD1,TRBV5-1,CASRRTGITNEQFF,TGCGCCAGCAGGCGGACAGGGATAACGAATGAGCAGTTCTTC
TRBJ2-7,many,NA,TRBV5-1,CASSPRQGSSYEQYF,TGCGCCAGCAGCCCCCGGCAGGGCTCATCCTACGAGCAGTACTTC
TRBJ2-2,many,NA,TRBV11-2,CASSLLTRDTGELFF,TGTGCCAGCAGCCTGTTGACTAGGGACACCGGGGAGCTGTTTTTT
TRBJ2-2,few,TRBD1,TRBV20-1,CSARERTGDTGELFF,TGCAGTGCTAGAGAAAGGACAGGGGACACCGGGGAGCTGTTTTTT
TRBJ2-2,many,NA,TRBV12-3/TRBV12-4,CASSFDPSTSLGLMGTGELFF,TGTGCCAGCAGTTTTGATCCGAGCACCTCTCTTGGATTAATGGGCACCGGGGAGCTGTTTTTT
TRBJ2-5,many,NA,TRBV5-1,CASTPDRRETQYF,TGCGCCAGCACCCCGGATCGGCGGGAGACCCAGTACTTC
TRBJ1-2,NA,NA,TRBV20-1,CSVQTGQGWGYTF,TGCAGTGTCCAGACGGGTCAGGGCTGGGGCTACACCTTC
TRBJ1-3,few,NA,TRBV29-1,CSARQVSAGNTIYF,TGCAGCGCCCGACAGGTCTCGGCTGGAAACACCATATATTTT
TRBJ2-2,few,NA,TRBV5-1,CASSSGSDTGELFF,TGCGCCAGCAGCTCCGGATCGGACACCGGGGAGCTGTTTTTT
TRBJ2-5,many,NA,TRBV6-2/TRBV6-3,CASRQQLSGTHSETQYF,TGTGCCAGCAGACAACAACTCTCCGGGACTCATAGCGAGACCCAGTACTTC
TRBJ1-2,many,NA,TRBV25-1,CASSGFGQGGTLYGYTF,TGTGCCAGCAGTGGATTCGGCCAGGGAGGGACACTCTATGGCTACACCTTC